These T cell receptor beta chains were read from a single sample in a study of vaccination effects on CD4 cells after COVID-19. The table came from immunoSEQ multiplex PCR; TCRdb's copy has only in-frame clones and leaves some out. The sample has 45,000 to 60,000 clones, 76% seen once. No antigen has been identified for these receptors. Material: CD4+ T cells from PBMCs cultured without peptide, obtained before COVID-19 vaccination. Every receptor here comes from a human donor who had a prior SARS-CoV-2 infection. CDR3s include the opening cysteine and the closing phenylalanine or tryptophan. D genes are given only for firm matches. Clone size, where shown, is once, few, many, or a class for clones that have expanded.

>few|TRBV7-2|14|TRBJ2-7|TRBD1
TGTGCCAGCAGCTTCGGACAGGGGGCGCTTAGGCAGTACTTC
CASSFGQGALRQYF
>NA|TRBV12-5|13|TRBJ1-6|NA
TGTGCTAGTGGTTTGGTTATAGGTTCACCCCTCCACTTT
CASGLVIGSPLHF
>NA|TRBV10-3|13|TRBJ2-7|TRBD1
TGTGCCATCAGCGAGGACGCAGGGACAGGGCCCTCCTTC
CAISEDAGTGPSF
>NA|TRBV7-9|14|TRBJ2-3|TRBD1
TGTGCCAGCACCCGCCAGGGGGTCACAGATACGCAGTATTTT
CASTRQGVTDTQYF
>NA|TRBV5-1|15|TRBJ1-1|NA
TGCGCCAGCAGCTTGGCGACGGATTTGGACACTGAAGCTTTCTTT
CASSLATDLDTEAFF
>NA|TRBV6-1|15|TRBJ1-2|TRBD1
TGTGCCAGCAGTGAACCGGGACAGTCTGTGTATGGCTACACCTTC
CASSEPGQSVYGYTF
>NA|TRBV5-1|15|TRBJ2-7|TRBD1
TGCGCCAGCAGCTTAAGGACAGGGAACTCCTACGAGCAGTACTTC
CASSLRTGNSYEQYF
>NA|TRBV5-6|12|TRBJ2-5|NA
TGTGCCAGCAGCTCTTTCAGAGAGACCCAGTACTTC
CASSSFRETQYF
>NA|TRBV10-3|18|TRBJ2-1|NA
TGTGCCATCAGTGACCCGATGAATCCTCAGGGCCGGTACAATGAGCAGTTCTTC
CAISDPMNPQGRYNEQFF
>NA|TRBV7-2|15|TRBJ1-4|TRBD1
TGTGCCAGCAGCTCTTCAGGGGGCCGGGATGAAAAACTGTTTTTT
CASSSSGGRDEKLFF
>NA|TRBV18|13|TRBJ2-1|NA
TGTGCCAGCTCACCACTCAGGAGGGATGAGCAGTTCTTC
CASSPLRRDEQFF
>once|TRBV5-1|15|TRBJ2-7|NA
TGCGCCAGCAGCTCCGGGGACGCGCGCTCCTACGAGCAGTACTTC
CASSSGDARSYEQYF
>once|TRBV7-8|15|TRBJ1-6|TRBD1
TGTGCCAGCAGCGAACTGAACAGGGGAAACTCACCCCTCCACTTT
CASSELNRGNSPLHF
>NA|TRBV20-1|11|TRBJ2-3|TRBD2
TGCAGTGCCCAGGGCGGGGGTACGCAGTATTTT
CSAQGGGTQYF
>NA|TRBV18|19|TRBJ2-7|TRBD1
TGTGCCAGCTCACCCGGTGGTGCTCTTGTCGGGACAGGGAGTTACGAGCAGTACTTC
CASSPGGALVGTGSYEQYF
>once|TRBV19|13|TRBJ2-5|NA
TGTGCCAGTAGTATAGGAGTTACGGAGACCCAGTACTTC
CASSIGVTETQYF
>NA|TRBV3-1/TRBV3-2|15|TRBJ2-1|TRBD2
TGTGCCAGCAGGAAATCTGCGGGAGAGGGCAATGAGCAGTTCTTC
CASRKSAGEGNEQFF
>NA|TRBV5-6|14|TRBJ1-2|TRBD1
TGTGCCAGCAGCTTGTCGTTTAGGGGGCGAGGCTACACCTTC
CASSLSFRGRGYTF
>NA|TRBV7-6|15|TRBJ2-7|TRBD1
TGTGCCAGCAGCTTAAGGGACAGGGGGTTCTACGAGCAGTACTTC
CASSLRDRGFYEQYF
>NA|TRBV18|13|TRBJ2-1|TRBD1
TGTGCCAGCTCCCAACAAAGGACAGGCCATCCGTTCTTC
CASSQQRTGHPFF
>NA|TRBV20-1|11|TRBJ1-4|NA
TGCAGCTCGGGGTGGGGTGAAAAACTGTTTTTT
CSSGWGEKLFF
>NA|TRBV7-2|15|TRBJ2-3|NA
TGTGCCAGCAGCTTAGGTGTCGGATACACAGATACGCAGTATTTT
CASSLGVGYTDTQYF
>once|TRBV6-5|15|TRBJ2-7|NA
TGTGCCAGCAGTTACTCCCCAACAAGCTCCTACGAGCAGTACTTC
CASSYSPTSSYEQYF
>NA|TRBV5-1|14|TRBJ2-7|TRBD2
TGCGCCAGCAGCCAAACTAGCGAAATCTACGAGCAGTACTTC
CASSQTSEIYEQYF
>NA|TRBV4-1|17|TRBJ1-5|TRBD1
TGCGCCAGCAGCCAAGTACCGTCCAGGGGGGCTAGTCAGCCCCAGCATTTT
CASSQVPSRGASQPQHF
>NA|TRBV3-1/TRBV3-2|16|TRBJ2-7|TRBD2
TGTGCCAGCAGCCAAGAACCTGTCAGCGGGGTGAGCGAGCAGTACTTC
CASSQEPVSGVSEQYF
>NA|TRBV4-3|15|TRBJ1-2|NA
TGCGCCAGCAGCCAAGACATCAGGGCCAGCTATGGCTACACCTTC
CASSQDIRASYGYTF
>NA|TRBV7-2|13|TRBJ1-1|TRBD1
TGTGCCAGCAGCCGCAGGGGGGACACTGAAGCTTTCTTT
CASSRRGDTEAFF
>NA|TRBV2|15|TRBJ1-6|NA
TGTGCCAGCACCCAAAGACAGGTTTTGACTTCACCCCTCCACTTT
CASTQRQVLTSPLHF
>NA|TRBV27|14|TRBJ2-3|NA
TGTGCCAGCAGTTTAGAGCGGAGCACAGATACGCAGTATTTT
CASSLERSTDTQYF
>once|TRBV5-5|13|TRBJ2-3|NA
TGTGCCAGCAGCCGGGCGGCGTCGGATACGCAGTATTTT
CASSRAASDTQYF
>NA|TRBV15|15|TRBJ1-6|NA
TGTGCCACCAGCAGAGATATGGCAGATAATTCACCCCTCCACTTT
CATSRDMADNSPLHF
>NA|TRBV19|17|TRBJ1-6|NA
TGTGCCAGTAGTATATGGACGGGAAGCTCCTATAATTCACCCCTCCACTTT
CASSIWTGSSYNSPLHF
>once|TRBV9|13|TRBJ2-5|NA
TGTGCCAGCAGCGCGGACATGAAAGAGACCCAGTACTTC
CASSADMKETQYF
>NA|TRBV30|13|TRBJ2-7|NA
TGTGCCTGGAGGCGGGACAGTTTCTACGAGCAGTACTTC
CAWRRDSFYEQYF
>NA|TRBV6-1|14|TRBJ1-1|NA
TGTGCCAGCAGTGAAGATTTCGGCCGAGTGATGGCTTTCTTT
CASSEDFGRVMAFF
>NA|TRBV5-1|13|TRBJ1-4|NA
TGCGCCAGCAGCTTAAAGCAGGCCGAAAAACTGTTTTTT
CASSLKQAEKLFF
>NA|TRBV3-1/TRBV3-2|16|TRBJ1-5|TRBD1
TGTGCCAGCAGCCACGGGGGCATTCCAGGGGGACAGCCCCAGCATTTT
CASSHGGIPGGQPQHF
>NA|TRBV7-2|15|TRBJ2-2|TRBD2
TGTGCCAGCAGCTCGTCAGGACTAGCGTTCGGGGAGCTGTTTTTT
CASSSSGLAFGELFF
>NA|TRBV3-1/TRBV3-2|13|TRBJ2-5|NA
TGTGCCAGCAGCCAAGGTGGGGCGGAGACCCAGTACTTC
CASSQGGAETQYF
>NA|TRBV2|15|TRBJ2-7|NA
TGTGCCAGCAGTGCCCCGACGGGATCCGGGGGCGAGCAGTACTTC
CASSAPTGSGGEQYF
>NA|TRBV2|14|TRBJ1-1|NA
TGTGCCAGCAGTGACGCGGGGCGCCTCACTGAAGCTTTCTTT
CASSDAGRLTEAFF
>NA|TRBV6-5|12|TRBJ2-2|NA
TGTGCCACTCAACCGAACACCGGGGAGCTGTTTTTT
CATQPNTGELFF
>NA|TRBV4-2|13|TRBJ2-1|NA
TGTGCCAGCAGCCAAGACAGGGGACATGAGCAGTTCTTC
CASSQDRGHEQFF
>few|TRBV12-1|16|TRBJ2-7|NA
TGTGCCAGCAGCACCAGTCGACAGGGATTTATCGACGAGCAGTACTTC
CASSTSRQGFIDEQYF
>NA|TRBV6-4|17|TRBJ1-3|NA
TGTGCCAGCAGTGACGAAACCCCCTACGGCTCTGGAAACACCATATATTTT
CASSDETPYGSGNTIYF
>NA|TRBV24-1|14|TRBJ2-1|TRBD1
TGTGCCACCAGTCGGACAGGGGCTTACAATGAGCAGTTCTTC
CATSRTGAYNEQFF
>NA|TRBV9|13|TRBJ1-1|NA
TGTGCCAGCAGCGTAGAGGGGAACACTGAAGCTTTCTTT
CASSVEGNTEAFF
>NA|TRBV11-1|13|TRBJ2-7|NA
TGTGCCAGCAGCTTAGCGGCCGCTTACGAGCAGTACTTC
CASSLAAAYEQYF
>NA|TRBV6-5|13|TRBJ2-1|NA
TGTGCCAGCAGCGCCCAGATCTACAATGAGCAGTTCTTC
CASSAQIYNEQFF
>NA|TRBV19|14|TRBJ1-2|NA
TGTGCCAGTATCAAAGAGAGGGGATCCGGGGGCTACACCTTC
CASIKERGSGGYTF
>NA|TRBV19|14|TRBJ1-2|NA
TGTGCCAGTAGTATAACGGGAGGGGACGCTGGCTACACCTTC
CASSITGGDAGYTF
>NA|TRBV6-5|14|TRBJ1-1|NA
TGTGCCAGCAGTTACTCGGGGGTCAACACTGAAGCTTTCTTT
CASSYSGVNTEAFF
>NA|TRBV7-3|13|TRBJ2-7|NA
TGTGCCAGCAGCTTATATGCGGGTCTCGAGCAGTACTTC
CASSLYAGLEQYF